These T cell receptor beta chains were read from a single sample in a study of early T cells in non-severe SARS-CoV-2 infection. TCRdb re-called the 5' RACE reads through MiXCR, storing one row per CDR3 protein. The sample lists just under 90,000 distinct CDR3 sequences, approximately 15% occurring once. The sequencing sample was made of whole blood. All receptors come from an adult who was a healthcare worker with PCR-confirmed SARS-CoV-2 infection or an uninfected control (not recorded which). The CDR3 runs from the conserved cysteine through the conserved F or W. The order of the fields is V gene, J gene, clone size, D gene, CDR3 DNA, CDR3 protein. D genes are given only for firm matches. Size values are once, few and many counts, or a class for expanded clones, and some rows have none.

v_call: TRBV12-3/TRBV12-4; j_call: TRBJ1-4; clone_size: many; d_call: NA; cdr3_nt: TGTGCCAGCAGTTCGGGGAGGCTTGCAACTAATGAAAAACTGTTTTTT; cdr3_aa: CASSSGRLATNEKLFF
v_call: TRBV6-6; j_call: TRBJ1-1; clone_size: NA; d_call: NA; cdr3_nt: TGTGCCAGCAGTGGCCGGGAGAACACTGAAGCTTTCTTT; cdr3_aa: CASSGRENTEAFF
v_call: TRBV28; j_call: TRBJ2-2; clone_size: NA; d_call: TRBD1; cdr3_nt: TGTGCCAGCAGTCGACGGACAGGGCCCGGGGAGCTGTTTTTT; cdr3_aa: CASSRRTGPGELFF
v_call: TRBV18; j_call: TRBJ2-3; clone_size: NA; d_call: NA; cdr3_nt: TGTGCCAGCTCACCACCGGTAGCGGCAGATACGCAGTATTTT; cdr3_aa: CASSPPVAADTQYF
v_call: TRBV12-3/TRBV12-4; j_call: TRBJ1-5; clone_size: few; d_call: NA; cdr3_nt: TGTGCCAGCAGTTCCCAACCAGGGAATAGCAATCAGCCCCAGCATTTT; cdr3_aa: CASSSQPGNSNQPQHF
v_call: TRBV20-1; j_call: TRBJ2-7; clone_size: NA; d_call: NA; cdr3_nt: TGCAGTGCTTACGGACCCGCTGGGGACGAGCAGTACTTC; cdr3_aa: CSAYGPAGDEQYF
v_call: TRBV6-6; j_call: TRBJ2-1; clone_size: few; d_call: TRBD2; cdr3_nt: TGTGCCAGCAGTACTGATATAGCGGGAGGGTCCTACAATGAGCAGTTCTTC; cdr3_aa: CASSTDIAGGSYNEQFF
v_call: TRBV18; j_call: TRBJ2-3; clone_size: few; d_call: NA; cdr3_nt: TGTGCCAGCTCACCGGAACAGGGCCGCACAGATACGCAGTATTTT; cdr3_aa: CASSPEQGRTDTQYF
v_call: TRBV5-4; j_call: TRBJ1-4; clone_size: NA; d_call: NA; cdr3_nt: TGTGCCAGCAGCTTGGACAATGGCAGAAGTAATGAAAAACTGTTTTTT; cdr3_aa: CASSLDNGRSNEKLFF
v_call: TRBV3-1; j_call: TRBJ2-7; clone_size: NA; d_call: NA; cdr3_nt: TGTGCCAGCAGCCAAGATCCCCTCCGCTCCTACGAGCAGTACTTC; cdr3_aa: CASSQDPLRSYEQYF
v_call: TRBV6-6; j_call: TRBJ1-5; clone_size: NA; d_call: NA; cdr3_nt: TGTGCCAGCAGTGACAAGACAGGTCATGGCAATCAGCCCCAGCATTTT; cdr3_aa: CASSDKTGHGNQPQHF
v_call: TRBV11-2; j_call: TRBJ2-1; clone_size: few; d_call: TRBD1; cdr3_nt: TGTGCCAGCAGCGTCACCGGGACAGGGGCGTCCTCGGTCGAGCAGTTCTTC; cdr3_aa: CASSVTGTGASSVEQFF
v_call: TRBV7-7; j_call: TRBJ2-7; clone_size: NA; d_call: NA; cdr3_nt: TGTGCCAGCAGCTTAGGATTGGGACCTAACTACGAGCAGTACTTC; cdr3_aa: CASSLGLGPNYEQYF
v_call: TRBV20-1; j_call: TRBJ2-3; clone_size: few; d_call: NA; cdr3_nt: TGCAGTGCTAGATTTCCTAGCGAGATCACAGATACGCAGTATTTT; cdr3_aa: CSARFPSEITDTQYF
v_call: TRBV7-2; j_call: TRBJ2-1; clone_size: few; d_call: TRBD2; cdr3_nt: TGTGCCAGCAGCCCGCGGACTAGCGGGAGTTCCTACAATGAGCAGTTCTTC; cdr3_aa: CASSPRTSGSSYNEQFF
v_call: TRBV4-1; j_call: TRBJ2-5; clone_size: few; d_call: TRBD1; cdr3_nt: TGCGCCAGCAGCCCACGGACAGGGCACGGGGAAGAGACCCAGTACTTC; cdr3_aa: CASSPRTGHGEETQYF
v_call: TRBV7-9; j_call: TRBJ2-1; clone_size: NA; d_call: TRBD2; cdr3_nt: TGTGCCAGCCTCGGAGAGCGGACTAGCGGGAGGGTCTCCTACAATGAGCGGTTCTTC; cdr3_aa: CASLGERTSGRVSYNERFF
v_call: TRBV2; j_call: TRBJ2-3; clone_size: NA; d_call: TRBD2; cdr3_nt: TGTGCCAGCAGTGAAAGGCGGGAGCCTTACACAGATACGCAGTATTTT; cdr3_aa: CASSERREPYTDTQYF
v_call: TRBV7-9; j_call: TRBJ1-5; clone_size: few; d_call: NA; cdr3_nt: TGTGCCAGCAGCTTAGAAGGGCGAGGCAATCAGCCCCAGCATTTT; cdr3_aa: CASSLEGRGNQPQHF
v_call: TRBV9; j_call: TRBJ2-1; clone_size: few; d_call: NA; cdr3_nt: TGTGCCAGCAGCTTCGGGAGTGGGGATGAGCAGTTCTTC; cdr3_aa: CASSFGSGDEQFF
v_call: TRBV5-1; j_call: TRBJ2-7; clone_size: few; d_call: NA; cdr3_nt: TGCGCCAGCAGCCCGCAACCGGCCTACGAGCAGTACTTC; cdr3_aa: CASSPQPAYEQYF
v_call: TRBV7-3; j_call: TRBJ2-1; clone_size: NA; d_call: NA; cdr3_nt: TGTGCCAGCACCGTCAGGGGACTGCGCGGCAATGAGCAGTTCTTC; cdr3_aa: CASTVRGLRGNEQFF
v_call: TRBV7-8; j_call: TRBJ2-7; clone_size: NA; d_call: TRBD2; cdr3_nt: TGTGCCAGCTTAGATCCGAGCGGGAGGGATTCTTACGAGCAGTACTTC; cdr3_aa: CASLDPSGRDSYEQYF
v_call: TRBV5-1; j_call: TRBJ2-7; clone_size: NA; d_call: TRBD1; cdr3_nt: TGCGCCAGCAGATACGGACAGGGTGACGAGCAGTACTTC; cdr3_aa: CASRYGQGDEQYF
v_call: TRBV18; j_call: TRBJ2-7; clone_size: NA; d_call: NA; cdr3_nt: TGTGCCAGCTCACCACTAACAGGGTCCCACGAGCAGTACTTC; cdr3_aa: CASSPLTGSHEQYF
v_call: TRBV27; j_call: TRBJ2-7; clone_size: many; d_call: NA; cdr3_nt: TGTGCCAGCAGTTCCGGCGGCATACCCTTAGTGGGCGAGCAGTACTTC; cdr3_aa: CASSSGGIPLVGEQYF
v_call: TRBV20-1; j_call: TRBJ2-1; clone_size: NA; d_call: TRBD2; cdr3_nt: TGCAGTGCTAGCACAGGGTTGAGTAGCGGGAGGGCCGGGAGTGAGCAGTTCTTC; cdr3_aa: CSASTGLSSGRAGSEQFF
v_call: TRBV7-2; j_call: TRBJ2-5; clone_size: NA; d_call: NA; cdr3_nt: TGTGCCAGCAGCTTAGTGGGGACTGCCTACTTC; cdr3_aa: CASSLVGTAYF
v_call: TRBV4-2; j_call: TRBJ2-1; clone_size: few; d_call: TRBD2; cdr3_nt: TGTGCCAGCAGCCCCGCCGGTGGGACTAGCGGGAATGAGCAGTTCTTC; cdr3_aa: CASSPAGGTSGNEQFF
v_call: TRBV2; j_call: TRBJ1-1; clone_size: few; d_call: NA; cdr3_nt: TGTGCCAGCACGCCATACCCGGGGGCAGCATTCGTGGGCACTGAAGCTTTCTTT; cdr3_aa: CASTPYPGAAFVGTEAFF
v_call: TRBV5-4; j_call: TRBJ2-2; clone_size: few; d_call: TRBD2; cdr3_nt: TGTGCCAGCAGCTTTTCGGGGGGGGCCGGGGAGCTGTTTTTT; cdr3_aa: CASSFSGGAGELFF
v_call: TRBV4-1; j_call: TRBJ1-2; clone_size: few; d_call: NA; cdr3_nt: TGCGCCAGCAGCCAAGAGCCCCGGGGATTCTATGGCTACACCTTC; cdr3_aa: CASSQEPRGFYGYTF
v_call: TRBV18; j_call: TRBJ1-5; clone_size: many; d_call: TRBD1; cdr3_nt: TGTGCCAGCTCACCCGGGACAGGGTCGAATCACCCCCAGCATTTT; cdr3_aa: CASSPGTGSNHPQHF
v_call: TRBV29-1; j_call: TRBJ2-7; clone_size: few; d_call: NA; cdr3_nt: TGCAGCGTTGCTGGTGGCGGATACTACGAGCAGTACTTC; cdr3_aa: CSVAGGGYYEQYF
v_call: TRBV12-3/TRBV12-4; j_call: TRBJ2-1; clone_size: NA; d_call: TRBD2; cdr3_nt: TGTGCCAGCAGTCCGAGTAAGGGACCCGGGGGGAGTTGGAATGAGCAGTTCTTC; cdr3_aa: CASSPSKGPGGSWNEQFF
v_call: TRBV7-6; j_call: TRBJ2-7; clone_size: many; d_call: TRBD1; cdr3_nt: TGTGCCAGCAGCTCTGGACAGGGGGGCTCCTACGAGCAGTACTTC; cdr3_aa: CASSSGQGGSYEQYF
v_call: TRBV19; j_call: TRBJ2-2; clone_size: NA; d_call: TRBD1; cdr3_nt: TGTGCCAGTAGTGGACAGGGACCGAACACCGGGGAGCTGTTTTTT; cdr3_aa: CASSGQGPNTGELFF
v_call: TRBV20-1; j_call: TRBJ1-1; clone_size: few; d_call: TRBD1; cdr3_nt: TGCAGTGCTAGAGATCCGGCCAGGGGGGCTGAAGCTTTCTTT; cdr3_aa: CSARDPARGAEAFF
v_call: TRBV18; j_call: TRBJ1-5; clone_size: many; d_call: NA; cdr3_nt: TGTGCCAGCTCGAGCGGTTCAGGGTTCCTTCAGCCCCAGCATTTT; cdr3_aa: CASSSGSGFLQPQHF
v_call: TRBV5-6; j_call: TRBJ2-1; clone_size: NA; d_call: TRBD2; cdr3_nt: TGTGCCAGCAGCTTCGGAGCGGGAGGGCCGCATGAGCAGTTCTTC; cdr3_aa: CASSFGAGGPHEQFF
v_call: TRBV25-1; j_call: TRBJ2-1; clone_size: large; d_call: NA; cdr3_nt: TGTGCCAGCAGTTTAGGGGCGTACGAGCAGTTCTTC; cdr3_aa: CASSLGAYEQFF
v_call: TRBV27; j_call: TRBJ2-5; clone_size: NA; d_call: NA; cdr3_nt: TGTGCCAGCACCACCAGGTCAGGGCGACAAGAGACCCAGTACTTC; cdr3_aa: CASTTRSGRQETQYF